This entry lists 11 T cell receptor beta chains sequenced from one sample in a study of cytomegalovirus exposure and HLA in healthy donors. The assay was immunoSEQ multiplex PCR, and TCRdb's table has in-frame clones only and misses some. The sample includes roughly 120,000 clones, approximately 90% seen only once; the top ten take around 4.5%. The sequenced sample was PBMCs. The receptors were gathered from a man aged 18 to 30 in good health and CMV-seropositive.

The chain joins TRBV15 to TRBJ2-4, with TRBD2 matching over 8 bases. Per germline, CDR1 LNHNV and CDR2 YYDKDF (reference sequence). V shed 3 bases, J shed 7 bases, and the junction held 8 bases outside the gene matches. The CDR3 covers 15 residues. The CDR3 DNA is TGTGCCACCAGCAGCCGGGGGGGCCTAGGCAACATTCAGTACTTC. It encodes CATSSRGGLGNIQYF.

The rearrangement uses TRBV27 and TRBJ1-6; D perhaps matches TRBD1 (5 bases). The CDR3 totals 17 residues. Germline V gene data show CDR1 as MNHEY and CDR2 as SMNVEV (reference sequence). Deletions cut 8 bases from V and 1 base from J, with 18 bases between. As DNA, the CDR3 is TGTGCCAGCGGAACGGGGGGTAAGGGTTCCTATAATTCACCCCTCCACTTT. Residues: CASGTGGKGSYNSPLHF.

The J gene is TRBJ2-1, the V gene TRBV11-3; 9 bases are shared with TRBD2. The CDR3 is 14 amino acids. CDR1 is SGHNT and CDR2 is YENEEA in the germline V gene. V shed 5 bases and J 7 bases; nucleotides not matched to a gene: 6. Written as DNA, the CDR3 is TGTGCCAGCAGCAGGGGACTAGCTTCGAATGAGCAGTTCTTC. Translating gives CASSRGLASNEQFF.

This rearrangement joins TRBV4-2 to TRBJ1-4, with 10 bases matching TRBD1. CDR3 length: 18 amino acids. V dropped 0 bases and J dropped 1; count of bases not matched to a gene: 5. The V gene's germline CDR1 is LGHNA and CDR2 YNFKEQ. CDR3 region: CASSQETTGGLTNEKLFF. CDR3 DNA sequence: TGTGCCAGCAGCCAAGAAACGACAGGGGGCTTAACTAATGAAAAACTGTTTTTT.

The chain recombines TRBV11-2 with TRBJ2-3; 7 bases match TRBD2. Germline trimming cut 0 bases from V and 4 bases from J; bases unmatched to any gene: 7. Germline CDR1 and CDR2: SGHAT and FQNNGV. The CDR3 sequence is 16 residues long. CDR3 region: CASSLDLGGEADTQYF. The CDR3 DNA reads as TGTGCCAGCAGCTTAGATCTGGGAGGGGAGGCAGATACGCAGTATTTT. The full variable domain, completed using reference TRBV11-2 and TRBJ2-3, is EAGVAQSPRYKIIEKRQSVAFWCNPISGHATLYWYQQILGQGPKLLIQFQNNGVVDDSQLPKDRFSAERLKGVDSTLKIQPAKLEDSAVYLCASSLDLGGEADTQYFGPGTRLTVL.

The V and J genes are TRBV5-4 and TRBJ2-5; 11 bases agree with TRBD2. V lost 4 bases to trimming and J lost 2 bases; unmatched junction nucleotides: 4. This CDR3 has 15 residues. Germline V lookup: CDR1 SGHNT, CDR2 YYREEE (reference sequence). The CDR3 region is CASSPLAGGQETQYF. CDR3 nucleotides: TGTGCCAGCAGCCCGCTAGCGGGGGGTCAAGAGACCCAGTACTTC. The full variable domain, in which reference TRBV5-4 and TRBJ2-5 provide the parts outside the CDR3, is ETGVTQSPTHLIKTRGQQVTLRCSSQSGHNTVSWYQQALGQGPQFIFQYYREEENGRGNFPPRFSGLQFPNYSSELNVNALELDDSALYLCASSPLAGGQETQYFGPGTRLLVL.

This rearrangement joins TRBV7-2 to TRBJ2-7; D is unresolved. The CDR3 extends over 14 amino acids. Trimming cost V 5 bases and J 2 bases, with 13 bases left between them. Germline V gives CDR1 SGHTA, CDR2 FQGNSA. The CDR3 is CASSVGRAPYEQYF. In DNA form, the CDR3 reads TGTGCCAGCAGCGTAGGTAGAGCCCCCTACGAGCAGTACTTC. Drawing the rest from reference TRBV7-2 and TRBJ2-7, the complete variable domain is GAGVSQSPSNKVTEKGKDVELRCDPISGHTALYWYRQSLGQGLEFLIYFQGNSAPDKSGLPSDRFSAERTGGSVSTLTIQRTQQEDSAVYLCASSVGRAPYEQYFGPGTRLTVT.

At least ten counts were recorded for this clone. The rearrangement links TRBV19 to TRBJ1-5, with TRBD1 matching over 9 bases. The CDR3 sequence is 13 residues long. V lost 9 bases to trimming and J lost 5 bases; unmatched junction nucleotides: 5. CDR1 is LNHDA and CDR2 is SQIVND in the germline V gene (reference sequence). The CDR3 loop reads CASNRDRDQPQHF. The CDR3 DNA follows: TGTGCCAGCAACCGGGACAGGGATCAGCCCCAGCATTTT.

This sequence joins TRBV13 and TRBJ1-1; no clear D gene. Germline assignment: CDR1 PRHDT and CDR2 FYEKMQ (reference sequence). The CDR3 runs to 18 residues. Between the trimmed V and J ends, which lost 5 bases and 1 base, there was a span of 23 bases. This CDR3 is CASSPTGRVVVGNTEAFF. DNA of the CDR3: TGTGCCAGCAGCCCGACGGGAAGGGTAGTGGTGGGGAACACTGAAGCTTTCTTT.

V is TRBV6-5 and J is TRBJ1-2; D not resolved. The germline V gene has CDR1 MNHEY and CDR2 SVGAGI. The CDR3 covers 15 residues. The V gene lost 9 bases and the J gene lost 2 bases, with 19 bases spanning the gap. The DNA for the CDR3 is TGTGCCAGTTCCTACGGCGGCACCCTGAACTATGGCTACACCTTC. Its translation: CASSYGGTLNYGYTF.

J is TRBJ1-1 and V is TRBV29-1; 7 nucleotides line up with TRBD1. V dropped 4 bases and J dropped 1; count of bases not matched to a gene: 3. CDR1 and CDR2 (germline): SQVTM, ANQGSEA. The CDR3 loop spans 13 amino acids. This chain's CDR3 is CSVGQGENTEAFF. DNA for the CDR3: TGCAGCGTTGGACAGGGTGAGAACACTGAAGCTTTCTTT.